The 25 T cell receptor beta chains below come from one sample, sequenced in a study of blood T cell repertoires in COVID-19 (dated by TCRdb to the early 2020s). The library was produced with the immunoSEQ multiplex PCR assay. TCRdb retrieved this table from immuneACCESS and kept in-frame rearrangements only. Not all clones are present; in checked studies, unresolved V genes account for under half, and no reason is known for the remainder. Within this sample are roughly 150,000 clones, with around four fifths of them counted one time only. Together, the top ten hold nearly 8% of the sample. The sequenced sample consisted of PBMCs or T cells enriched from blood (not recorded which). The receptor source for this set is a woman aged 45-59 years who had recovered from COVID-19.

The CDR3 sequence: CASSPGTSWGTEQFF. CDR3 in DNA: TGTGCCAGCAGCCCCGGGACTAGTTGGGGTACTGAGCAGTTCTTC. The chain employs TRBV9 and TRBJ2-1, with TRBD2 matching over 8 bases. The ends lost 4 bases at V and 9 bases at J; junction bases unmatched: 12. Germline V gene data show CDR1 as SGDLS and CDR2 as YYNGEE. This CDR3 comprises 15 residues. Full variable domain (rest looked up from reference TRBV9 and TRBJ2-1): DSGVTQTPKHLITATGQRVTLRCSPRSGDLSVYWYQQSLDQGLQFLIQYYNGEERAKGNILERFSAQQFPDLHSELNLSSLELGDSALYFCASSPGTSWGTEQFFGPGTRLTVL.

This chain joins TRBV5-6 and TRBJ1-1, with D possibly TRBD1 on 6 matching bases. This CDR3 has 18 residues. Germline CDR1 reads SGHDT; CDR2 reads YYEEEE. The V and J ends lost 0 bases and 5 bases respectively, with 23 bases between them. CDR3 sequence: CASSLEKRGRGSDTEAFF. CDR3 DNA: TGTGCCAGCAGCTTGGAGAAAAGAGGCAGGGGCAGTGATACTGAAGCTTTCTTT.

The rearrangement uses TRBV3-1 (or the pseudogene TRBV3-2) and TRBJ1-4; 7 bases match TRBD1. Trimming cost V 2 bases and J 8 bases; bases outside gene matches: 8. The germline gives CDR1 LGHDT, CDR2 YNNKEL (reference sequence). CDR3 length: 15 amino acids. The DNA of the CDR3 is TGTGCCAGCAGCCAAAGGGGGCCGAAGGGAGAAAAACTGTTTTTT. Residues: CASSQRGPKGEKLFF.

This chain connects TRBV7-9 to TRBJ2-7; a possible D gene is TRBD1 (5 bases). Germline CDR1 SEHNR, CDR2 FQNEAQ (reference sequence). The CDR3 is 14 amino acids. Trimming cost V 5 bases and J 5 bases, with 16 bases left between them. CDR3 residues: CASSLGQGANEQYF. CDR3 bases: TGTGCCAGCAGCCTCGGGCAGGGTGCCAACGAGCAGTACTTC. The whole variable domain, remainder taken from reference TRBV7-9 and TRBJ2-7, is DTGVSQNPRHKITKRGQNVTFRCDPISEHNRLYWYRQTLGQGPEFLTYFQNEAQLEKSRLLSDRFSAERPKGSFSTLEIQRTEQGDSAMYLCASSLGQGANEQYFGPGTRLTVT.

This clone was observed once. This chain uses TRBV12-3 or TRBV12-4 with TRBJ2-1; a weak D match, TRBD2 (5 bases). The CDR3 is 13 residues long. V lost 3 bases and J lost 9, with 12 bases in between. The CDR3 region has the DNA TGTGCCAGCAGTTTGATAGCTAGCAGTGAGCAGTTCTTC. The encoded protein is CASSLIASSEQFF.

Written as DNA, the CDR3 is TGTGCCAGCAGGCAGGGTAGCGGTCAGCCCCAGCATTTT. Protein product: CASRQGSGQPQHF. The chain couples TRBV2 to TRBJ1-5; possible D gene TRBD1, 5 bases. V was cut by 6 bases and J by 6 bases, with 12 bases left in between. CDR1 is SNHLY, CDR2 FYNNEI, per germline. The CDR3 has 13 residues.

V is TRBV15 and J is TRBJ2-7; D perhaps matches TRBD1 (5 bases). Germline V CDR1 and CDR2: LNHNV, YYDKDF (reference sequence). The CDR3 has 15 residues. V was shortened by 0 bases and J by 2 bases, with 11 bases between the two germline ends. CDR3 sequence: CATSREDKTTYEQYF. As DNA, the CDR3 is TGTGCCACCAGCAGAGAGGACAAGACCACCTACGAGCAGTACTTC.

Worth noting for this clone: In the same sample, other DNA sequences code for this CDR3. The V gene is TRBV4-3, the J gene TRBJ1-2, with D possibly TRBD1 on 5 matching bases. Trimming cost V 1 base and J 2 bases, with 5 bases left between them. CDR3 length: 13 residues. Germline CDR1 reads LGHNA; CDR2 reads YSLEER. The CDR3 here is CASSQGQNYGYTF. The CDR3 nucleotides are TGCGCCAGCAGCCAAGGACAGAACTATGGCTACACCTTC.

V usage is TRBV6-2 or TRBV6-3 and J usage is TRBJ2-3; 7 positions match TRBD2. CDR1 MNHEY and CDR2 SVGEGT come from the germline V gene. The CDR3 runs 15 residues. Trimming cost V 4 bases and J 2 bases; bases outside gene matches: 6. The CDR3 protein is CASSWQAGLTDTQYF. The CDR3 DNA sequence: TGTGCCAGCAGTTGGCAAGCGGGACTCACAGATACGCAGTATTTT.

This chain joins TRBV7-2 and TRBJ2-2; D is undetermined. Germline V gene lookup returns CDR1 SGHTA and CDR2 FQGNSA. The V gene lost 5 bases and the J gene lost 4 bases, with 8 bases spanning the gap. This CDR3 has 13 residues. This CDR3 is CASSILLTGELFF. As DNA, the CDR3 is TGTGCCAGCAGCATCCTCCTCACCGGGGAGCTGTTTTTT.

The J gene is TRBJ1-3, the V gene TRBV4-1; D might be TRBD1 (5 bases). Germline V lookup: CDR1 MGHRA, CDR2 YSYEKL. The CDR3 contains 14 residues. The V gene lost 0 bases and the J gene lost 2 bases, with 5 bases spanning the gap. The DNA of the CDR3 is TGCGCCAGCAGCCAAGAACAGGCTGGAAACACCATATATTTT. It codes for CASSQEQAGNTIYF.

The chain combines TRBV25-1 with TRBJ1-6; a weak D match, TRBD1 (6 bases). V was shortened by 3 bases and J by 11 bases, with 11 bases between the two germline ends. The CDR3 sequence is 13 residues long. Germline loops: CDR1 MGHDK, CDR2 SYGVNS. CDR3 loop: CASSDTGTTPLHF. For the CDR3, the DNA is TGTGCCAGCAGTGATACCGGGACAACACCCCTCCACTTT. The whole variable domain, remainder taken from reference TRBV25-1 and TRBJ1-6, is EADIYQTPRYLVIGTGKKITLECSQTMGHDKMYWYQQDPGMELHLIHYSYGVNSTEKGDLSSESTVSRIRTEHFPLTLESARPSHTSQYLCASSDTGTTPLHFGNGTRLTVT.

The CDR3 DNA is TGTGCCAGCAGCTTAGAGGGGGCCTCCTACAATGAGCAGTTCTTC. Residues: CASSLEGASYNEQFF. The rearrangement uses TRBV11-3 and TRBJ2-1, with D possibly being TRBD1 (6 bases). V lost 0 bases and J lost 0, with 6 bases in between. The germline gives CDR1 SGHNT, CDR2 YENEEA. This CDR3 spans 15 amino acids. The full variable domain, rest sourced from reference TRBV11-3 and TRBJ2-1, is EAGVVQSPRYKIIEKKQPVAFWCNPISGHNTLYWYLQNLGQGPELLIRYENEEAVDDSQLPKDRFSAERLKGVDSTLKIQPAELGDSAVYLCASSLEGASYNEQFFGPGTRLTVL.

The chain carries TRBV3-1 (or the pseudogene TRBV3-2) and TRBJ2-7, with 11 bases lining up with TRBD2. The CDR3 is made up of 14 amino acids. Germline assignment: CDR1 LGHDT and CDR2 YNNKEL (reference sequence). V lost 6 bases to trimming and J lost 6 bases; unmatched junction nucleotides: 7. The CDR3 is CASSFLAGGSEQYF. Written as DNA, the CDR3 is TGTGCCAGCAGTTTCCTAGCGGGAGGTTCCGAGCAGTACTTC.

The J gene is TRBJ2-7, the V gene TRBV28; 7 nucleotides align to TRBD1. Per the germline V gene, CDR1 is MDHEN and CDR2 is SYDVKM. The CDR3 extends over 14 amino acids. The V segment lost 5 bases and the J segment 3 bases; nucleotides outside the gene matches: 7. CDR3 sequence reads: CASSLTGQNYEQYF. Written as DNA, the CDR3 is TGTGCCAGCAGTCTGACGGGACAGAACTACGAGCAGTACTTC.

This clone was found once. One junction end does not reproduce the germline sequence, and a read error may be involved. This chain connects TRBV5-6 to TRBJ1-2; 12 bases align to TRBD1. Germline CDR1 is SGHDT and CDR2 is YYEEEE. This CDR3 is built from 15 residues. The CDR3 region has the DNA TGTGCCCGCAGCTTCCGGGACAGGGGGCGCGGGGGCTACACCTTC. This sequence encodes CARSFRDRGRGGYTF.

In nucleotides, the CDR3 is TGTGCCAGCAGACCAATGACAGCCCGCAATCAGCCCCAGCATTTT. Protein: CASRPMTARNQPQHF. The V gene is TRBV28, the J gene TRBJ1-5; D possibly corresponds to TRBD1 (5 bases). The V gene lost 6 bases and the J gene lost 2 bases, with 14 bases spanning the gap. This CDR3 comprises 15 residues. CDR1 is MDHEN, CDR2 SYDVKM, per germline. Full variable domain (outside the CDR3, taken from reference TRBV28 and TRBJ1-5): DVKVTQSSRYLVKRTGEKVFLECVQDMDHENMFWYRQDPGLGLRLIYFSYDVKMKEKGDIPEGYSVSREKKERFSLILESASTNQTSMYLCASRPMTARNQPQHFGDGTRLSIL.

V usage is TRBV28 and J usage is TRBJ1-5; D is undetermined. The CDR3 sequence is 15 residues long. The V end was cut by 1 base, the J end by 4 bases, with 11 bases between. The V gene's germline CDR1 is MDHEN and CDR2 SYDVKM. The CDR3 DNA sequence: TGTGCCAGCAGTTTATCAGGTATTGGGAATCAGCCCCAGCATTTT. Its protein product is CASSLSGIGNQPQHF. The whole variable domain, filled in from reference TRBV28 and TRBJ1-5, reads DVKVTQSSRYLVKRTGEKVFLECVQDMDHENMFWYRQDPGLGLRLIYFSYDVKMKEKGDIPEGYSVSREKKERFSLILESASTNQTSMYLCASSLSGIGNQPQHFGDGTRLSIL.

The rearrangement links TRBV9 to TRBJ2-2; TRBD1 might be the D (6 bases). The germline V gene has CDR1 SGDLS and CDR2 YYNGEE. The germline V and J ends were trimmed by 3 bases and 5 bases, with 11 bases remaining between them. The CDR3 covers 14 residues. The CDR3 DNA reads as TGTGCCAGCAGCGCTTCCAGGGGTACCGGGGAGCTGTTTTTT. It encodes CASSASRGTGELFF. The full variable domain, rest sourced from reference TRBV9 and TRBJ2-2, is DSGVTQTPKHLITATGQRVTLRCSPRSGDLSVYWYQQSLDQGLQFLIQYYNGEERAKGNILERFSAQQFPDLHSELNLSSLELGDSALYFCASSASRGTGELFFGEGSRLTVL.

The chain recombines TRBV6-5 with TRBJ2-5, with 8 positions matching TRBD2. The trim removed 7 bases at V and 4 bases at J, leaving 8 bases unmatched. The CDR3 consists of 14 residues. CDR1 and CDR2 from the germline V gene are MNHEY and SVGAGI. CDR3 DNA: TGTGCCAGCATGCCCGCGGGGGGCGGAGAGACCCAGTACTTC. It encodes CASMPAGGGETQYF.

The chain has TRBV7-2 and TRBJ2-7, with 7 positions matching TRBD2. CDR3 length: 15 residues. V gave up 5 bases and J gave up 2 bases; unmatched junction bases: 9. CDR1 and CDR2 (germline): SGHTA, FQGNSA. CDR3 region: CASSPRWGGTYEQYF. CDR3 coding DNA: TGTGCCAGCAGCCCTAGGTGGGGGGGGACCTACGAGCAGTACTTC.

The V and J genes are TRBV3-1 (or the pseudogene TRBV3-2) and TRBJ1-2, with TRBD1 identical over 7 bases. The CDR3 extends over 14 amino acids. V was clipped by 4 bases and J by 2 bases; unmatched bases: 4. Germline CDR1 reads LGHDT; CDR2 reads YNNKEL (reference sequence). The CDR3, as DNA: TGTGCCAGCAGCCTCCCGGGACAGAACTATGGCTACACCTTC. Amino acids: CASSLPGQNYGYTF.

CDR3 bases: TGTGCCAGCAGTTGGGACTCAAGTCGCACAGATACGCAGTATTTT. Encoded protein: CASSWDSSRTDTQYF. The chain joins TRBV6-2 or TRBV6-3 to TRBJ2-3; D is perhaps TRBD2 (6 bases). The CDR3 sequence is 15 residues long. Germline V gives CDR1 MNHEY, CDR2 SVGEGT. V lost 4 bases and J 1 base, leaving 12 bases between the germline ends.

This clone was counted ten times or more. Other nucleotide sequences in the sample specify the same CDR3. This chain joins TRBV7-3 and TRBJ2-6; D remains unclear. V was cut by 4 bases and J by 0 bases, with 7 bases left in between. The CDR3 is made up of 15 amino acids. CDR1 SGHTA and CDR2 FQGTGA come from the germline V gene. The CDR3 bases are TGTGCCAGCAGCTCACCTAGCTCTGGGGCCAACGTCCTGACTTTC. Translation gives CASSSPSSGANVLTF.

The chain recombines TRBV7-9 with TRBJ2-1, with D tentatively TRBD1 (5 bases). V was pared by 4 bases and J by 12 bases, with 10 bases between. Germline V CDR1 and CDR2: SEHNR, FQNEAQ (reference sequence). The CDR3 has 11 residues. The CDR3 DNA is TGTGCCAGCAGCTCAGGGCAAGGGCAGTTCTTC. Protein sequence: CASSSGQGQFF.